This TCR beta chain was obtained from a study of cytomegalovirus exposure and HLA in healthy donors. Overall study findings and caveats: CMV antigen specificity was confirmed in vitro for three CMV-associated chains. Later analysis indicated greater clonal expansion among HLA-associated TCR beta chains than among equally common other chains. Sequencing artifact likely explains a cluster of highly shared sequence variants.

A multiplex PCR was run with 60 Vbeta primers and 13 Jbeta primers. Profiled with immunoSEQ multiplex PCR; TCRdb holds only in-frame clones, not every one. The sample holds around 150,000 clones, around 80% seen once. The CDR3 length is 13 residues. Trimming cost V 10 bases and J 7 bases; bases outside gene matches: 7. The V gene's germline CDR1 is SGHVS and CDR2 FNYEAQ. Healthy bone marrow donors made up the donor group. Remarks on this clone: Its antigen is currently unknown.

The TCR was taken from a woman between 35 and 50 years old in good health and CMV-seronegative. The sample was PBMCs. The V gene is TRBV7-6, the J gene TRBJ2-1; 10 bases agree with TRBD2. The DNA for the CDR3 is TGTGCCACCGCTAGCGGGAGTTGGAATGAGCAGTTCTTC. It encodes CATASGSWNEQFF.